One T cell receptor (beta chain) is described in this entry. It lacks a known antigen. It has no much larger one-base neighbor in the sample; base qualities were not kept. Taken from cysteine to phenylalanine, the CDR3 has 17 residues. The read is trimmed to its CDR3 DNA, 51 bases read in frame from base 1. Between the V and J ends, shortened by 2 bases and 1 base respectively, the junction contains 15 bases. As encoded in the germline V gene (reference sequence), CDR1 is SEHNR while CDR2 is FQNEAQ. Whole blood was collected in K2EDTA tubes by collaborating institutions according to the institutions' own protocols. Collaborator samples were shipped for TCRbeta analysis as frozen whole blood, isolated PBMCs, or DNA extracted from either sample type. These data originate in a study of blood T cell repertoires in COVID-19 (dated by TCRdb to about 2020). Some background on the complete study: Collaborator samples came from the United States, Italy and Spain and covered acute and convalescent phases of COVID-19. The material from the prospective study consisted of cDNA or gDNA derived from T cells, B-cell-depleted T cells, or PBMCs. Subjects who had been exposed to COVID-19, were actively infected with it, or had recovered from it provided the deeply sampled blood TCRbeta repertoires that made up the dataset. Where HLA class I and class II types were available, the types were taken from metadata supplied by the sample provider, not from assay-based typing. The samples were drawn from the first 160 participants of the ongoing ImmuneRACE study and from some 1,300 subjects provided by 6 global collaborators. The repertoires were released in a freely available public database intended as a resource for research on the immune response to SARS-CoV-2. The sample metadata nearly always contained a de-identified subject ID, COVID-19 status, age in years and sex. The paper's findings and limits, for the study overall: The quantity of clinical and demographic metadata differed by source and by participant and was supplied without curation.

The immunoSEQ Assay, a bias-controlled multiplex PCR, was used to amplify TCRbeta CDR3 regions from genomic DNA. Per the source publication's procedure: Within the assay, amplification of reference gene primers was used to estimate how many nucleated cells each sample contained. To quantify the absolute abundance of each unique TCRbeta CDR3 rearrangement, sequence reads were collapsed and filtered. For each sample, productive Simpson clonality was calculated by taking the square root of Simpson's diversity index across productive rearrangements. TCRdb took this table from immuneACCESS and kept in-frame rearrangements with V and J called. Such tables lack part of the clones; where checked against another copy, unresolved V genes explain under half of the gap, and the rest is unexplained. V, J and clone size are those of that table, while D and trimming were read from the DNA. The sample records roughly 140,000 clones, approximately 80% of which are singletons. The ten largest account for approximately 6.1% of the sample.

The clonotype comes from a human donor in a cohort sampled during active COVID-19. In this chain, TRBV7-9 is recombined with TRBJ1-5; the D gene is unclear. Sequenced material: peripheral blood. The DNA sequence is TGTGCCAGCAGCTTAAGCACTCGAGACGGGAGCAATCAGCCCCAGCATTTT. This codes for CASSLSTRDGSNQPQHF.